The rows below give T cell receptor beta chains drawn from one sample of a study of early T cells in non-severe SARS-CoV-2 infection. TCRdb independently ran MiXCR on the 5' RACE reads; one entry per CDR3 protein. The table has over 60,000 distinct CDR3 sequences, around 14% seen once. The sample comprised whole blood. These receptors were obtained from an adult who was a healthcare worker with PCR-confirmed SARS-CoV-2 infection or an uninfected control (not recorded which). The CDR3 runs from the conserved cysteine through the conserved F or W. Each record gives: clone size, D gene, J gene, V gene, CDR3 protein, CDR3 DNA. The D gene is left open where the match is weak. Only some rows state a clone size, as once, few, many or a class for expanded clones.

abundance: many; d_gene: NA; j_gene: TRBJ2-3; v_gene: TRBV4-2; CDR3aa: CASSKQTTDTQYF; CDR3nt: TGTGCCAGCAGCAAACAAACCACAGATACGCAGTATTTT
abundance: few; d_gene: TRBD1; j_gene: TRBJ1-6; v_gene: TRBV5-1; CDR3aa: CASSPRTGESPLHF; CDR3nt: TGCGCCAGCAGCCCAAGGACAGGGGAGTCACCCCTCCACTTT
abundance: few; d_gene: TRBD2; j_gene: TRBJ2-3; v_gene: TRBV7-3; CDR3aa: CASSAQASGGRDTQYF; CDR3nt: TGTGCCAGCAGCGCACAGGCTAGCGGGGGCCGGGATACGCAGTATTTT
abundance: NA; d_gene: NA; j_gene: TRBJ1-4; v_gene: TRBV29-1; CDR3aa: CSVGGANEKLFF; CDR3nt: TGCAGCGTTGGGGGTGCTAATGAAAAACTGTTTTTT
abundance: many; d_gene: TRBD1; j_gene: TRBJ2-7; v_gene: TRBV7-9; CDR3aa: CASSLGTGGQYF; CDR3nt: TGTGCCAGCAGCTTAGGGACAGGCGGGCAGTACTTC
abundance: many; d_gene: NA; j_gene: TRBJ2-1; v_gene: TRBV6-1; CDR3aa: CASSARTAGYNEQFF; CDR3nt: TGTGCCAGCAGTGCCCGGACGGCAGGCTACAATGAGCAGTTCTTC
abundance: NA; d_gene: TRBD2; j_gene: TRBJ2-1; v_gene: TRBV7-3; CDR3aa: CASSLTSGGPTPNEQFF; CDR3nt: TGTGCCAGCAGCTTAACTAGCGGGGGGCCGACACCCAATGAGCAGTTCTTC
abundance: few; d_gene: NA; j_gene: TRBJ2-5; v_gene: TRBV3-1; CDR3aa: CASSHSETQYF; CDR3nt: TGTGCCAGCAGCCATAGCGAGACCCAGTACTTC
abundance: many; d_gene: NA; j_gene: TRBJ2-7; v_gene: TRBV4-3; CDR3aa: CASSQVPQGGEQYF; CDR3nt: TGCGCCAGCAGCCAAGTTCCCCAGGGCGGCGAGCAGTACTTC
abundance: many; d_gene: NA; j_gene: TRBJ1-1; v_gene: TRBV6-6; CDR3aa: CASSYAENTEAFF; CDR3nt: TGTGCCAGCAGTTACGCTGAGAACACTGAAGCTTTCTTT
abundance: once; d_gene: TRBD1; j_gene: TRBJ1-5; v_gene: TRBV30; CDR3aa: CAWSLGQGGQPQHF; CDR3nt: TGTGCCTGGAGCCTGGGACAGGGGGGTCAGCCCCAGCATTTT
abundance: few; d_gene: TRBD2; j_gene: TRBJ2-3; v_gene: TRBV18; CDR3aa: CASSTAGGHTDTQYF; CDR3nt: TGTGCCAGCTCAACCGCGGGGGGCCACACAGATACGCAGTATTTT
abundance: many; d_gene: TRBD2; j_gene: TRBJ2-3; v_gene: TRBV7-8; CDR3aa: CASSALAGTDTQYF; CDR3nt: TGTGCCAGCAGCGCCCTAGCGGGTACAGATACGCAGTATTTT
abundance: many; d_gene: TRBD2; j_gene: TRBJ2-3; v_gene: TRBV4-3; CDR3aa: CASSRGLAGSTDTQYF; CDR3nt: TGCGCCAGCAGCCGGGGACTAGCGGGGAGCACAGATACGCAGTATTTT
abundance: NA; d_gene: NA; j_gene: TRBJ2-1; v_gene: TRBV6-1; CDR3aa: CASSEALSEQFF; CDR3nt: TGTGCCAGCAGTGAAGCGCTGAGTGAGCAGTTCTTC
abundance: few; d_gene: NA; j_gene: TRBJ1-2; v_gene: TRBV7-2; CDR3aa: CASSLQPQSNYGYTF; CDR3nt: TGTGCCAGCAGCCTCCAACCTCAATCCAACTATGGCTACACCTTC
abundance: NA; d_gene: NA; j_gene: TRBJ2-4; v_gene: TRBV7-2; CDR3aa: CASSSPLGAKNIQYF; CDR3nt: TGTGCCAGCAGCTCCCCGCTGGGAGCCAAAAACATTCAGTACTTC
abundance: few; d_gene: NA; j_gene: TRBJ1-1; v_gene: TRBV29-1; CDR3aa: CSVEEGVGTEAFF; CDR3nt: TGCAGCGTTGAAGAAGGGGTAGGCACTGAAGCTTTCTTT
abundance: many; d_gene: NA; j_gene: TRBJ1-2; v_gene: TRBV5-1; CDR3aa: CASGPPGYGYTF; CDR3nt: TGCGCCAGCGGACCCCCAGGCTATGGCTACACCTTC
abundance: many; d_gene: NA; j_gene: TRBJ1-1; v_gene: TRBV11-1; CDR3aa: CASSRRINTEAFF; CDR3nt: TGTGCCAGCAGCCGACGGATAAACACTGAAGCTTTCTTT
abundance: NA; d_gene: TRBD1; j_gene: TRBJ2-4; v_gene: TRBV29-1; CDR3aa: CSVTQGEYDTIQYF; CDR3nt: TGCAGCGTAACACAGGGGGAATACGACACCATTCAGTACTTC
abundance: NA; d_gene: NA; j_gene: TRBJ2-6; v_gene: TRBV7-6; CDR3aa: CTSSLARHSGANVLTF; CDR3nt: TGTACCAGCAGCTTAGCTCGGCACTCTGGGGCCAACGTCCTGACTTTC
abundance: many; d_gene: TRBD2; j_gene: TRBJ2-7; v_gene: TRBV18; CDR3aa: CASSSRSGGTYEQYF; CDR3nt: TGTGCCAGCTCATCGAGAAGCGGGGGGACCTACGAGCAGTACTTC
abundance: NA; d_gene: TRBD1; j_gene: TRBJ2-7; v_gene: TRBV6-5; CDR3aa: CASSYSARQGSEQYF; CDR3nt: TGTGCCAGCAGTTATTCCGCTAGACAGGGCTCCGAGCAGTACTTC
abundance: NA; d_gene: TRBD2; j_gene: TRBJ2-7; v_gene: TRBV20-1; CDR3aa: CSARDLERGSYEQYF; CDR3nt: TGCAGTGCTAGAGATCTGGAGCGGGGATCCTACGAGCAGTACTTC
abundance: few; d_gene: NA; j_gene: TRBJ2-7; v_gene: TRBV5-1; CDR3aa: CASSSTAGSYEQYF; CDR3nt: TGCGCCAGCAGCTCTACAGCGGGCTCCTACGAGCAGTACTTC
abundance: many; d_gene: NA; j_gene: TRBJ1-2; v_gene: TRBV6-5; CDR3aa: CASSSMTGNYGYTF; CDR3nt: TGTGCCAGCAGTTCCATGACAGGCAACTATGGCTACACCTTC
abundance: many; d_gene: NA; j_gene: TRBJ2-5; v_gene: TRBV18; CDR3aa: CASSSGQETQYF; CDR3nt: TGTGCCAGCTCAAGCGGACAAGAGACCCAGTACTTC
abundance: few; d_gene: NA; j_gene: TRBJ1-5; v_gene: TRBV9; CDR3aa: CASSRDVSNQPQHF; CDR3nt: TGTGCCAGCAGCCGGGACGTTAGCAATCAGCCCCAGCATTTT
abundance: few; d_gene: NA; j_gene: TRBJ2-7; v_gene: TRBV7-8; CDR3aa: CASSLASQGGYEQYF; CDR3nt: TGTGCCAGCAGCTTAGCATCCCAGGGCGGGTACGAGCAGTACTTC
abundance: few; d_gene: NA; j_gene: TRBJ2-7; v_gene: TRBV20-1; CDR3aa: CSARDGGQQYF; CDR3nt: TGCAGTGCTAGAGATGGGGGGCAGCAGTACTTC
abundance: few; d_gene: TRBD1; j_gene: TRBJ1-2; v_gene: TRBV10-3; CDR3aa: CANGQGDYGYTF; CDR3nt: TGTGCCAACGGACAGGGGGACTATGGCTACACCTTC
abundance: few; d_gene: NA; j_gene: TRBJ2-3; v_gene: TRBV4-2; CDR3aa: CASSRSGEADTQYF; CDR3nt: TGTGCCAGCAGCCGGTCAGGGGAGGCAGATACGCAGTATTTT
abundance: NA; d_gene: TRBD2; j_gene: TRBJ2-2; v_gene: TRBV7-6; CDR3aa: CASSPGLAGVNTGELFF; CDR3nt: TGTGCCAGCAGCCCGGGACTAGCGGGAGTGAACACCGGGGAGCTGTTTTTT
abundance: many; d_gene: NA; j_gene: TRBJ1-6; v_gene: TRBV7-6; CDR3aa: CASSLDRGGSPLHF; CDR3nt: TGTGCCAGCAGCTTAGACAGAGGGGGTTCACCCCTCCACTTT
abundance: NA; d_gene: NA; j_gene: TRBJ2-3; v_gene: TRBV11-2; CDR3aa: CASSPPKGNTQYF; CDR3nt: TGTGCCAGCAGCCCCCCGAAGGGGAATACGCAGTATTTT
abundance: NA; d_gene: TRBD1; j_gene: TRBJ1-4; v_gene: TRBV27; CDR3aa: CASSPPGGYPEKLFF; CDR3nt: TGTGCCAGCAGTCCCCCAGGGGGGTATCCTGAAAAACTGTTTTTT
abundance: NA; d_gene: TRBD2; j_gene: TRBJ2-3; v_gene: TRBV25-1; CDR3aa: CASSDASGGPYLSTDTQYF; CDR3nt: TGTGCCAGCAGTGACGCTAGCGGGGGGCCGTATCTTAGCACAGATACGCAGTATTTT
abundance: NA; d_gene: NA; j_gene: TRBJ2-3; v_gene: TRBV4-2; CDR3aa: CASSQEPPGSTDTQYF; CDR3nt: TGTGCCAGCAGCCAAGAACCCCCAGGTAGCACAGATACGCAGTATTTT
abundance: NA; d_gene: TRBD1; j_gene: TRBJ2-1; v_gene: TRBV6-5; CDR3aa: CASSFQTGVHYNEQFF; CDR3nt: TGTGCCAGCAGTTTCCAGACAGGGGTCCACTACAATGAGCAGTTCTTC
abundance: NA; d_gene: NA; j_gene: TRBJ2-3; v_gene: TRBV29-1; CDR3aa: CSADPSTDTQYF; CDR3nt: TGCAGCGCAGACCCTAGCACAGATACGCAGTATTTT
abundance: NA; d_gene: NA; j_gene: TRBJ2-3; v_gene: TRBV2; CDR3aa: CAEGDTDTQYF; CDR3nt: TGTGCGGAAGGAGACACAGATACGCAGTATTTT
abundance: many; d_gene: NA; j_gene: TRBJ2-1; v_gene: TRBV13; CDR3aa: CATSGTPGGEQFF; CDR3nt: TGTGCCACCTCGGGGACTCCCGGAGGTGAGCAGTTCTTC
abundance: NA; d_gene: NA; j_gene: TRBJ2-2; v_gene: TRBV7-9; CDR3aa: CASSSQTTGELFF; CDR3nt: TGTGCCAGCAGCTCCCAGACAACCGGGGAGCTGTTTTTT
abundance: many; d_gene: NA; j_gene: TRBJ1-5; v_gene: TRBV7-2; CDR3aa: CASSVGSNQPQHF; CDR3nt: TGTGCCAGCAGCGTAGGAAGCAATCAGCCCCAGCATTTT
abundance: NA; d_gene: TRBD2; j_gene: TRBJ2-3; v_gene: TRBV6-2/TRBV6-3; CDR3aa: CASSTGGTTDTQYF; CDR3nt: TGTGCCAGCAGTACGGGGGGGACAACAGATACGCAGTATTTT
abundance: few; d_gene: NA; j_gene: TRBJ1-1; v_gene: TRBV7-3; CDR3aa: CASSRGPLNTEAFF; CDR3nt: TGTGCCAGCAGCCGCGGACCCTTGAACACTGAAGCTTTCTTT
abundance: many; d_gene: NA; j_gene: TRBJ2-5; v_gene: TRBV12-3/TRBV12-4; CDR3aa: CASRDLGAQETQYF; CDR3nt: TGTGCCAGCAGGGACCTGGGGGCCCAAGAGACCCAGTACTTC
abundance: NA; d_gene: NA; j_gene: TRBJ2-5; v_gene: TRBV7-2; CDR3aa: CASSPGMGPEETQYF; CDR3nt: TGTGCCAGCAGTCCGGGAATGGGCCCCGAGGAGACCCAGTACTTC
abundance: few; d_gene: NA; j_gene: TRBJ2-7; v_gene: TRBV20-1; CDR3aa: CSARAESYEQYF; CDR3nt: TGCAGTGCTAGAGCGGAATCCTACGAGCAGTACTTC